The rows below give T cell receptor beta chains drawn from one sample of a study of cytomegalovirus exposure and HLA in healthy donors. Data came from immunoSEQ multiplex PCR; TCRdb stores just in-frame clones and leaves some out. The sample has roughly 180,000 clones, around 82% seen once. The source material was PBMCs. These receptors were collected from a man aged 25-45 years in good health and CMV-seronegative. Each CDR3 is given without its conserved first and last residue.

v_gene	j_gene	CDR3aa
TRBV5-4	TRBJ2-5	ASSLDGQVTQY
TRBV30	TRBJ2-1	AWTRTSGVEQF
TRBV29-1	.	SAGDNSYEQY
TRBV9	TRBJ1-2	ASSVGSSEFYGYT
TRBV28	TRBJ2-2	ASIGGPHTGELF
TRBV4-3	.	ASSQGAGGPNYEQY
TRBV28	TRBJ1-2	ASREGQGGYGYT
TRBV7-9	TRBJ1-5	ASSLENGRRSNQPQH
TRBV6-6	TRBJ2-5	ASTLWTGGKETQY
TRBV7-6	TRBJ1-3	ASSLTLGNTIY
TRBV6-4	TRBJ2-1	ASSLGQGNNEQF
TRBV5-1	TRBJ2-1	ASSLTPSGTYNEQF
TRBV25-1	TRBJ2-5	ASTPGLGAEQY
TRBV29-1	TRBJ2-1	SVDGGSTSGELRAYNEQF
TRBV15	TRBJ2-3	ATSRSPPGGGGDTQY
TRBV7-2	TRBJ1-3	ASSPTRGFGNTIY
TRBV7-9	TRBJ2-7	ASSIAGEQY
TRBV6-1	TRBJ2-2	ASMMTGSHTGELF
TRBV5-1	TRBJ1-1	ASSYGGLGDTEAF
TRBV5-1	TRBJ1-1	ASSRGLNTEAF
TRBV5-1	TRBJ1-3	ASSSGSSGNTIY
TRBV5-4	TRBJ2-7	ASSPPGRSGEQY
TRBV30	TRBJ1-1	AWSVFDRVNTEAF
TRBV6-5	TRBJ2-7	ASSYEAAYEQY
TRBV7-2	TRBJ1-1	ASSLGGSTEAF
TRBV21-1	TRBJ2-3	AINTGSQGRSGGSTDTQY
TRBV18	TRBJ1-1	ASSLQGNTEAF
TRBV10-3	TRBJ1-6	AISPFDVGTGFKINSPLH
TRBV6-4	TRBJ1-1	ASSDSLRNTEAF
TRBV2	TRBJ1-6	ASTKTGTGYSPLH
TRBV7-9	TRBJ1-4	ASSLVGGNEKLF
TRBV11-1	TRBJ2-4	ASSSTALAKNIQY
TRBV5-5	TRBJ2-7	ASSPRSGGWNEQY
TRBV7-9	TRBJ1-6	ASSFLIGTGASPLH
TRBV29-1	TRBJ2-5	SVDRGGQETQY
TRBV25-1	TRBJ2-1	ASSENLAFGANEQF
TRBV5-1	TRBJ1-1	ASSLSPGLNTEAF
TRBV27	TRBJ2-5	ASSLSPGQLFGTQY
TRBV6-6	TRBJ2-1	ASSYAPGQGEQF
TRBV6-4	TRBJ2-1	ASSVYPGWDNEQF
TRBV5-1	TRBJ2-2	ASSRDRNTGELF
TRBV18	TRBJ2-3	ASSPTSGSTSTDTQY
TRBV27	TRBJ1-5	ASSTRDNQPQH
TRBV6-4	TRBJ2-1	ASSTDSTGGENDEQF
TRBV20-1	TRBJ2-4	SARGGE
TRBV6-4	TRBJ1-1	ARPSGTENTEAF
TRBV19	TRBJ2-6	ASREGTGANVLT
TRBV4-1	TRBJ2-5	ASSTPRSSGEETQY
TRBV28	TRBJ1-4	ASRGHGEKLF
TRBV7-2	TRBJ2-1	ASSLVRFPNNEQF
TRBV4-1	TRBJ2-7	ASSPGQDYEQY
TRBV6-6	TRBJ2-3	ASTAWARGADTQY